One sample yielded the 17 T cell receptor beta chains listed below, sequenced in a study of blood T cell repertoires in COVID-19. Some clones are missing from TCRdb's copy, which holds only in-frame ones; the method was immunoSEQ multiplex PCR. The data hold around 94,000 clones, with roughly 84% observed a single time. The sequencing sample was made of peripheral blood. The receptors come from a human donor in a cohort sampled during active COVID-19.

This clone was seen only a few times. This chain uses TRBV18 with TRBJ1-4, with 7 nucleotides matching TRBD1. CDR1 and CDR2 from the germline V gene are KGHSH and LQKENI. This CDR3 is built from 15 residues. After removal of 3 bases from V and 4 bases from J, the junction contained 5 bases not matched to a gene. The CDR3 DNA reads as TGTGCCAGCTCACCCGGGACAGCCAGTAATGAAAAACTGTTTTTT. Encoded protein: CASSPGTASNEKLFF. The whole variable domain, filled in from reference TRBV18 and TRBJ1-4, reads NAGVMQNPRHLVRRRGQEARLRCSPMKGHSHVYWYRQLPEEGLKFMVYLQKENIIDESGMPKERFSAEFPKEGPSILRIQQVVRGDSAAYFCASSPGTASNEKLFFGSGTQLSVL.

The DNA for the CDR3 is TGTGCCTGGCAACTGAACTCTGGAAACACCATATATTTT. It yields the protein CAWQLNSGNTIYF. The rearrangement joins TRBV30 to TRBJ1-3, with no clear D. Germline V CDR1 and CDR2: GTSNPN, SVGIG (reference sequence). V dropped 5 bases and J dropped 0 bases, with 8 bases sitting between them. The CDR3 length is 13 residues.

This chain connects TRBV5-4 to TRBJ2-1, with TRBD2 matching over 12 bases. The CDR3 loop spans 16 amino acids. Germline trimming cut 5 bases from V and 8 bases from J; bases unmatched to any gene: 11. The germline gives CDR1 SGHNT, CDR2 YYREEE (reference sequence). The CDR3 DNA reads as TGTGCCAGCAGTAGAAGGACTAGCGGGGTTGCTGATGAGCAGTTCTTC. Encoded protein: CASSRRTSGVADEQFF.

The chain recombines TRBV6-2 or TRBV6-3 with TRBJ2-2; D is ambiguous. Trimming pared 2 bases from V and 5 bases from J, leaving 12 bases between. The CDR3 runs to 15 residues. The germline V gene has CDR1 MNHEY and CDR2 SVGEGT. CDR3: CASSYRAPGTGELFF. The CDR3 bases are TGTGCCAGCAGTTACCGCGCCCCCGGGACCGGGGAGCTGTTTTTT.

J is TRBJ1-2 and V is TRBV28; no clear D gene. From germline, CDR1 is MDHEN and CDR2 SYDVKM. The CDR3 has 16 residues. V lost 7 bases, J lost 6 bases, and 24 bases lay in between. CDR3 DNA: TGTGCCAGCACCTACGGCGGTAAGGCGCCTCGGGATGGCTACACCTTC. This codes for CASTYGGKAPRDGYTF.

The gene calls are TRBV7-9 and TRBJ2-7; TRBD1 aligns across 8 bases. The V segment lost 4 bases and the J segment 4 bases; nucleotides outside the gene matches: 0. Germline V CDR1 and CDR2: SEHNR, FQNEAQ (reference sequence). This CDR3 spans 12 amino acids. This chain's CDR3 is CASSWTGYEQYF. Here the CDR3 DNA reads TGTGCCAGCAGCTGGACAGGGTACGAGCAGTACTTC. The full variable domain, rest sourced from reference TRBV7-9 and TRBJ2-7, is DTGVSQNPRHKITKRGQNVTFRCDPISEHNRLYWYRQTLGQGPEFLTYFQNEAQLEKSRLLSDRFSAERPKGSFSTLEIQRTEQGDSAMYLCASSWTGYEQYFGPGTRLTVT.

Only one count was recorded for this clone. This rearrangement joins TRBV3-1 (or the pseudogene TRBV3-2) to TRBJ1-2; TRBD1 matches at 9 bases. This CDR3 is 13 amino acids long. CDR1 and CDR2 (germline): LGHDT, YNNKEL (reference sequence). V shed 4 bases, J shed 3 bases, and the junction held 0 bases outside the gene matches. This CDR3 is CASSRQGDYGYTF. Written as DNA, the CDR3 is TGTGCCAGCAGCCGACAGGGGGACTATGGCTACACCTTC.

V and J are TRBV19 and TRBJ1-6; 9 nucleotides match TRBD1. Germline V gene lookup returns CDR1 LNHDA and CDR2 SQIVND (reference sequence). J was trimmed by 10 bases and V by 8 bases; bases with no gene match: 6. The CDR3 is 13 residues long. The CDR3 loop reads CASYGQGNSPLHF. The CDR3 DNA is TGTGCCAGTTATGGACAGGGGAACTCACCCCTCCACTTT.

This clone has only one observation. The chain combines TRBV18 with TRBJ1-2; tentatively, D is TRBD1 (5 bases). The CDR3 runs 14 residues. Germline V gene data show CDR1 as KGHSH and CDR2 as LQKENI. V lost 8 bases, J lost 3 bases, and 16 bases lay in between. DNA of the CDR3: TGTGCCAGCAAAAAAGGCTGGGGCGACTATGGCTACACCTTC. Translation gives CASKKGWGDYGYTF.

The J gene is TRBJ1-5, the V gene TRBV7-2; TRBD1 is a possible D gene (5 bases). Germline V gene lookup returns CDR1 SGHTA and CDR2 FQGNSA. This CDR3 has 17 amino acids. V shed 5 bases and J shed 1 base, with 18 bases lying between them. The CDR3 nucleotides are TGTGCCAGCAGCGCCGAGTACCGGGACTCAAGCAATCAGCCCCAGCATTTT. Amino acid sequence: CASSAEYRDSSNQPQHF.

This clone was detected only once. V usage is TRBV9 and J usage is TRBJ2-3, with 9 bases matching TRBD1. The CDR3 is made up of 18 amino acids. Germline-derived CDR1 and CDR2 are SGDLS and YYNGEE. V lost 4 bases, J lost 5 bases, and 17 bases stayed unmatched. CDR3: CASSSEAGTGKPGDTQYF. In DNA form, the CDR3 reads TGTGCCAGCAGCTCCGAAGCCGGGACAGGGAAGCCTGGAGATACGCAGTATTTT.

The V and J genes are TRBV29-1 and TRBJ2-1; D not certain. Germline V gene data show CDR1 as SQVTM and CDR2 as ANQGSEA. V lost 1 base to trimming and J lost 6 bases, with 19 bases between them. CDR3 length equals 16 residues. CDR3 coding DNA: TGCAGCGTTGAAGCCCGCGACTCCTGGTATACCAATGAGCAGTTCTTC. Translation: CSVEARDSWYTNEQFF.

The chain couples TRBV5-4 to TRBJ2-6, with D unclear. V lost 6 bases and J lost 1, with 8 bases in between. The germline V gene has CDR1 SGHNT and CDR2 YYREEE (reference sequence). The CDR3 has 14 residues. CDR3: CASTARSGANVLTF. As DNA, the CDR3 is TGTGCCAGCACTGCCAGGTCTGGGGCCAACGTCCTGACTTTC.

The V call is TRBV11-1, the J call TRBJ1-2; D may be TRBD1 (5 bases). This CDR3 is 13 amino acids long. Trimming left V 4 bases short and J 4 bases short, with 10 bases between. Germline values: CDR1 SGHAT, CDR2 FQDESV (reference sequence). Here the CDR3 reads CASSWGETYGYTF. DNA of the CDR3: TGTGCCAGCAGCTGGGGGGAGACCTATGGCTACACCTTC.

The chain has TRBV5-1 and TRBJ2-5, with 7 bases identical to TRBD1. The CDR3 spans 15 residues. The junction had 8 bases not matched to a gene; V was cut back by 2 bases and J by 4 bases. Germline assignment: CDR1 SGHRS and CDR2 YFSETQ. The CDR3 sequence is CASSFTGAGGETQYF. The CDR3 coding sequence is TGCGCCAGCAGCTTCACAGGGGCTGGTGGAGAGACCCAGTACTTC.

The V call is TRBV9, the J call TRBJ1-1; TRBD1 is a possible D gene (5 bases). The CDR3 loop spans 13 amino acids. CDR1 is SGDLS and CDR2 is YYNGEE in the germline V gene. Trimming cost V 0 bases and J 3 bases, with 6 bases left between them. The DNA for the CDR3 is TGTGCCAGCAGCGTAGACAGGTACACTGAAGCTTTCTTT. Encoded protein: CASSVDRYTEAFF.

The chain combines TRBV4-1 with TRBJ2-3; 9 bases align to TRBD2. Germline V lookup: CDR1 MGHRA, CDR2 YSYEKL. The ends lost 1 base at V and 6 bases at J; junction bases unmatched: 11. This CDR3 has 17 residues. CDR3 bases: TGCGCCAGCAGCCAAGGAATAGCGGGGGTCCTGTGGGATACGCAGTATTTT. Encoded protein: CASSQGIAGVLWDTQYF.